This T cell receptor beta chain was found in a study of beta chain features in type 1 diabetes. The authors reverse transcribed all of the isolated RNA, so sequencing captured expressed TCRB transcripts. The assay was immunoSEQ multiplex PCR, and TCRdb's table has in-frame clones only and misses some. Of roughly 140,000 clones listed, 10% are singletons. Markers CD45RO/CCR7/CD25/CD127/CD95/CD27 served to sort CD4+ naive, central memory, regulatory and stem cell-like memory cells. This CDR3 is built from 14 residues. Germline loops: CDR1 SGHAT, CDR2 FQNNGV. V was trimmed by 6 bases and J by 4 bases, leaving 15 bases between them. About this clone itself: What it binds is not known.

Study results and limitations: The VDJ junctions of type 1 diabetes patients carried fewer insertions and more deletions. When Type 1 diabetes patients were examined, their TCRB CDR3s proved moderately but significantly shorter in all four CD4+ subsets. PCR might favor shorter templates, equally in patients and controls.

The TCR comes from a man younger than 40 with type 1 diabetes. The chain links TRBV11-2 to TRBJ1-1, with D tentatively TRBD1 (6 bases). Input material: central memory CD4+ T cells from blood. CDR3 amino acids: CASRPVRGATEAFF. Written as DNA, the CDR3 is TGTGCCAGCAGACCCGTCAGGGGAGCCACTGAAGCTTTCTTT. Looking up the rest from reference TRBV11-2 and TRBJ1-1 gives the full variable domain: EAGVAQSPRYKIIEKRQSVAFWCNPISGHATLYWYQQILGQGPKLLIQFQNNGVVDDSQLPKDRFSAERLKGVDSTLKIQPAKLEDSAVYLCASRPVRGATEAFFGQGTRLTVV.